This entry features one T cell receptor (beta chain) sequence. Trimming removed 5 bases from V and 2 bases from J, with 12 bases in between. The CDR3 is made up of 15 amino acids. Germline V gene sequence: CDR1 SNHLY, CDR2 FYNNEI. This specimen comes from a study of blood T cell repertoires in COVID-19. Across the whole study: Italy, Spain and the United States were the sources of the convalescent and acute COVID-19 samples.

The assay was immunoSEQ multiplex PCR, and TCRdb's table has in-frame clones only and misses some. This table has some 150,000 clones, around 86% appearing once. The sample taken for sequencing was PBMCs or T cells enriched from blood (not recorded which). V gene TRBV2 combines with J gene TRBJ2-2; possibly TRBD2 for D (5 bases). The receptor was derived from a man aged 50 or older who had recovered from COVID-19. This CDR3 reads CASSPRTLNTGELFF. The CDR3 coding sequence is TGTGCCAGCAGTCCCCGGACTCTAAACACCGGGGAGCTGTTTTTT.